This paragraph reports one T cell receptor beta chain. The CDR3 runs to 15 residues. Germline loops: CDR1 LNHNV, CDR2 YYDKDF (reference sequence). Between the trimmed V and J ends, which lost 0 bases and 1 base, there was a span of 6 bases. This entry belongs to a study of blood T cell repertoires in COVID-19. This table comes from immunoSEQ multiplex PCR, and its TCRdb copy is limited to in-frame clones, with some not included. In the table there are 140,000 to 150,000 clones, over 65% of which are singletons. The sequencing input was peripheral blood. This sequence was found in a human donor in a cohort sampled during active COVID-19. The V and J genes are TRBV15 and TRBJ2-2; tentatively, D is TRBD2 (5 bases). CDR3 DNA sequence: TGTGCCACCAGCAGAGATGGGAGGAACACCGGGGAGCTGTTTTTT. Its translation is CATSRDGRNTGELFF.